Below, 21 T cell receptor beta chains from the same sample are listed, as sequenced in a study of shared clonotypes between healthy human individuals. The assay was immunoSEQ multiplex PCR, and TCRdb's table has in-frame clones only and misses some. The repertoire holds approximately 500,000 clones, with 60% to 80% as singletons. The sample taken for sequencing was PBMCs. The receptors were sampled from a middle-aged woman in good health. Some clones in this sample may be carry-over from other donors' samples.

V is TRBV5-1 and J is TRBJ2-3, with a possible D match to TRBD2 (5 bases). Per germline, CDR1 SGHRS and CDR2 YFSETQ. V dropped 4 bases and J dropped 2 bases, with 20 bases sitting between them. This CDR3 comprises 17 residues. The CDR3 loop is CASSLGLSTTTTDTQYF. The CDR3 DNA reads TGCGCCAGCAGCCTCGGACTCAGTACCACCACCACAGATACGCAGTATTTT.

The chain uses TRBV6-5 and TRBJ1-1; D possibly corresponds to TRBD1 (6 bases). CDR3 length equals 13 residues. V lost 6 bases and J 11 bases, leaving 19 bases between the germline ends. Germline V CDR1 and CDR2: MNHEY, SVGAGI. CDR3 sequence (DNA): TGTGCCAGCAGGCCCCCAGGGGCGGGGTGGGCTTTCTTT. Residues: CASRPPGAGWAFF.

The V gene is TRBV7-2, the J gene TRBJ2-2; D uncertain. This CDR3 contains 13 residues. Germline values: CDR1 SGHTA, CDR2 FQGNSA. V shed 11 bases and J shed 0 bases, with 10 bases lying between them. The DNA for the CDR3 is TGTGCCGGCGGCAGGTCGAACACCGGGGAGCTGTTTTTT. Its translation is CAGGRSNTGELFF.

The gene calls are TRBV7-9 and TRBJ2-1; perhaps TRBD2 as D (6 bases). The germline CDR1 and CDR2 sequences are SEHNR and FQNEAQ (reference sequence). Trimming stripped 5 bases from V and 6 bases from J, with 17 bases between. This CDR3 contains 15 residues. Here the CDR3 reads CASSRKLRLGNEQFF. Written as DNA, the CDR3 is TGTGCCAGCAGCCGCAAGTTACGACTAGGCAATGAGCAGTTCTTC.

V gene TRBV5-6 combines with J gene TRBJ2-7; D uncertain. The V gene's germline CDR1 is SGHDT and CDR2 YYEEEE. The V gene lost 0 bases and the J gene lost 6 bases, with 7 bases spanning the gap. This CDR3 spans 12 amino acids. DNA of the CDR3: TGTGCCAGCAGCTTGGGGTATGGCGAGCAGTACTTC. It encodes CASSLGYGEQYF. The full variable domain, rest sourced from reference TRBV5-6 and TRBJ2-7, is DAGVTQSPTHLIKTRGQQVTLRCSPKSGHDTVSWYQQALGQGPQFIFQYYEEEERQRGNFPDRFSGHQFPNYSSELNVNALLLGDSALYLCASSLGYGEQYFGPGTRLTVT.

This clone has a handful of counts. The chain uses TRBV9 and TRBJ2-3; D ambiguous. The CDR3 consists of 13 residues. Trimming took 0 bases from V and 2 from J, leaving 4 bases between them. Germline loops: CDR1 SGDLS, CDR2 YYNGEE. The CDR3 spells CASSVAFTDTQYF. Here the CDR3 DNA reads TGTGCCAGCAGCGTAGCCTTCACAGATACGCAGTATTTT.

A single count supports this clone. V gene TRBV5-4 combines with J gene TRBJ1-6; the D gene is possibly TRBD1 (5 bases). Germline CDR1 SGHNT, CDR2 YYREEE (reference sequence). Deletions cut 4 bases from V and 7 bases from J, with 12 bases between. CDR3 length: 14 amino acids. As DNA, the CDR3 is TGTGCCAGCAGCCAGGGTTCGGGGAATTCACCCCTCCACTTT. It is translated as CASSQGSGNSPLHF.

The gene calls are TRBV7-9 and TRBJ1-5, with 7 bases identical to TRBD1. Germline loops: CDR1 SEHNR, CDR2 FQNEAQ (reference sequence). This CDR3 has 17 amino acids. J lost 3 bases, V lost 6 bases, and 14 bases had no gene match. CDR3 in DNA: TGTGCCAGCAGTCGCCAGGTAGGGACAGCCATCAATCAGCCCCAGCATTTT. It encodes CASSRQVGTAINQPQHF.

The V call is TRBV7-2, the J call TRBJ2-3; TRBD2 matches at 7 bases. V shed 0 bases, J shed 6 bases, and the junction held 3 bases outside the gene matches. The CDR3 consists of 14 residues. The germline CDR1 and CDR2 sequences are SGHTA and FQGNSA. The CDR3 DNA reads TGTGCCAGCAGCTTAGCGCGGCGGGAGGATACGCAGTATTTT. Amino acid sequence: CASSLARREDTQYF.

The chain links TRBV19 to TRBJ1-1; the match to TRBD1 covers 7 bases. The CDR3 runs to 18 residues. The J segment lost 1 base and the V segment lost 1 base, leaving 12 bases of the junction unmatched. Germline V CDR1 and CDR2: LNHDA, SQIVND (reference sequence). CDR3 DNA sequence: TGTGCCAGTAGTATAGGGGAGGCCGGGACAGCCTGGAACACTGAAGCTTTCTTT. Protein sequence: CASSIGEAGTAWNTEAFF.

The CDR3 DNA sequence: TGTGCCTGGAGGGGACCGGGGACAGGGGTTTTCAGAACTAATGAAAAACTGTTTTTT. It translates to CAWRGPGTGVFRTNEKLFF. The chain employs TRBV30 and TRBJ1-4, with TRBD1 identical over 10 bases. This CDR3 is built from 19 residues. Trimming at V came to 3 bases and at J to 1 base, leaving 14 bases not matched to a gene. CDR1 and CDR2 (germline): GTSNPN, SVGIG (reference sequence). The full variable domain, in which reference TRBV30 and TRBJ1-4 provide the parts outside the CDR3, is SQTIHQWPATLVQPVGSPLSLECTVEGTSNPNLYWYRQAAGRGLQLLFYSVGIGQISSEVPQNLSASRPQDRQFILSSKKLLLSDSGFYLCAWRGPGTGVFRTNEKLFFGSGTQLSVL.

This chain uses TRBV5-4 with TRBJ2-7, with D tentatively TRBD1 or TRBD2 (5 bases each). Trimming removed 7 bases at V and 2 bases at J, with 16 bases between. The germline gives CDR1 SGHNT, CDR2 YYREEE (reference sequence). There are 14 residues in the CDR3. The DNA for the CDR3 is TGTGCCAGCTCAAGGGAACTAGGGGCCTACGAGCAGTACTTC. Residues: CASSRELGAYEQYF.

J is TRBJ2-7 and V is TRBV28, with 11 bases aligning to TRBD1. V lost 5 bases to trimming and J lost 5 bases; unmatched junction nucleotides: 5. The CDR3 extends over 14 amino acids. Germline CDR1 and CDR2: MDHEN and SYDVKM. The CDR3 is CASSPQDRGHEQYF. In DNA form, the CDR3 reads TGTGCCAGCAGTCCTCAGGACAGGGGGCACGAGCAGTACTTC.

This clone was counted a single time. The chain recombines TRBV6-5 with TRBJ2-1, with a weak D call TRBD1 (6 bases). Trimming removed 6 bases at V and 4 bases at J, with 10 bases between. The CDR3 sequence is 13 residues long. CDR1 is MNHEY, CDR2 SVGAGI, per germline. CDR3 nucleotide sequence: TGTGCCAGCAGACCAGGACAGTACAATGAGCAGTTCTTC. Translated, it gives CASRPGQYNEQFF.

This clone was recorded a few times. The CDR3 is CAWSTGIERTEAFF. CDR3 in DNA: TGTGCCTGGAGTACCGGGATAGAGAGGACTGAAGCTTTCTTT. V usage is TRBV30 and J usage is TRBJ1-1; D not certain. CDR1 GTSNPN and CDR2 SVGIG come from the germline V gene (reference sequence). The CDR3 covers 14 residues. V lost 2 bases to trimming and J lost 5 bases, with 15 bases between them.

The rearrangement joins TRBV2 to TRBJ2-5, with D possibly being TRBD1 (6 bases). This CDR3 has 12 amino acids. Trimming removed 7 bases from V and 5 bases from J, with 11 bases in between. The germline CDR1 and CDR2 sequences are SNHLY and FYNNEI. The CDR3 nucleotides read TGTGCCAGCAACAGGGTCGGGGAGACCCAGTACTTC. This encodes CASNRVGETQYF.

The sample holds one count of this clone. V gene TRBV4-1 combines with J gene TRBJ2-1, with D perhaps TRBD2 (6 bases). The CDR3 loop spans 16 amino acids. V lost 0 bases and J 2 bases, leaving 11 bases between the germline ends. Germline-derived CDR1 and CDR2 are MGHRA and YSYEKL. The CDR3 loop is CASSQDGGRPYNEQFF. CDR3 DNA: TGCGCCAGCAGCCAAGATGGAGGGAGGCCCTACAATGAGCAGTTCTTC.

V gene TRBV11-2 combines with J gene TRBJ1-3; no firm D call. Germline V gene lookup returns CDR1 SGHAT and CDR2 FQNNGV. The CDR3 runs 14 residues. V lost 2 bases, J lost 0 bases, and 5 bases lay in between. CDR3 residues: CASSLHSSGNTIYF. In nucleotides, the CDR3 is TGTGCCAGCAGCTTACACAGCTCTGGAAACACCATATATTTT.

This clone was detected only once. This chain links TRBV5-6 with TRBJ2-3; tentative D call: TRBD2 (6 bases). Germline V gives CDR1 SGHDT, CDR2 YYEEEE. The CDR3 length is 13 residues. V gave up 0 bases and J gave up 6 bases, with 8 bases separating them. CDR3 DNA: TGTGCCAGCAGCTTGGCTAGCGTCGATACGCAGTATTTT. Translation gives CASSLASVDTQYF.

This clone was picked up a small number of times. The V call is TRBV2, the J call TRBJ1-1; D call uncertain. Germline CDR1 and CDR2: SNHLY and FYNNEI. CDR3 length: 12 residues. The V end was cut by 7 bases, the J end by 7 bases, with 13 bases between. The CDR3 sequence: CASIGGSNEAFF. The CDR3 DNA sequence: TGTGCCAGCATAGGAGGATCTAATGAAGCTTTCTTT.

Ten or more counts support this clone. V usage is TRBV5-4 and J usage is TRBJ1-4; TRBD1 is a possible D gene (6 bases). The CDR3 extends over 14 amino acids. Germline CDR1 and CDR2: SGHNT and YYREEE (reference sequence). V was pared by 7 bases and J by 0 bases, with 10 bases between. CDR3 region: CASRNRATNEKLFF. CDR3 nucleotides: TGTGCCAGCCGGAACAGGGCAACTAATGAAAAACTGTTTTTT.